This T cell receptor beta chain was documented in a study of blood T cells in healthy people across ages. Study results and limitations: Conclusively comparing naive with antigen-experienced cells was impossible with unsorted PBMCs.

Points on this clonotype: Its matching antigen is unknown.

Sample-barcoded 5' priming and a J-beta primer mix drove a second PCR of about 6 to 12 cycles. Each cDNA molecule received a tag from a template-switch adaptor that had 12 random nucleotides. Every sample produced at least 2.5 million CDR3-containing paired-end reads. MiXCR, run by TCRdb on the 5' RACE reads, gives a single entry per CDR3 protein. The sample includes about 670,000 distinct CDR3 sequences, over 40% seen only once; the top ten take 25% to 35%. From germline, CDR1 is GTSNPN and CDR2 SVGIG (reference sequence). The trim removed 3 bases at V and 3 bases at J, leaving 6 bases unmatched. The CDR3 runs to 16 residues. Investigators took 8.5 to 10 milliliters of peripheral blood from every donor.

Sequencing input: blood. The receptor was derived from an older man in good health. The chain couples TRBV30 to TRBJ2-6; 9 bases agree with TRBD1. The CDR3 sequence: CAWRVGQGFGANVLTF. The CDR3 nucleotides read TGTGCCTGGAGGGTGGGACAGGGATTTGGGGCCAACGTCCTGACTTTC.